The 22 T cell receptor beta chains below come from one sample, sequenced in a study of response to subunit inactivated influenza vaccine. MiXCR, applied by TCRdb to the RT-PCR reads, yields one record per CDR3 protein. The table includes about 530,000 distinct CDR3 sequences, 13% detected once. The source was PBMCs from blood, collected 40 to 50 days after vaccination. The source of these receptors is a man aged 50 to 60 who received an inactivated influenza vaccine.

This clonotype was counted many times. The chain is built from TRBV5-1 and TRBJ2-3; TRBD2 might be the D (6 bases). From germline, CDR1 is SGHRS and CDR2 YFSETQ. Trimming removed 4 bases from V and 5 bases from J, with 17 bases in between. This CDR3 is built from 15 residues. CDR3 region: CASSPGVQGGDTQYF. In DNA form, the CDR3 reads TGCGCCAGCAGCCCTGGAGTCCAGGGAGGAGATACGCAGTATTTT.

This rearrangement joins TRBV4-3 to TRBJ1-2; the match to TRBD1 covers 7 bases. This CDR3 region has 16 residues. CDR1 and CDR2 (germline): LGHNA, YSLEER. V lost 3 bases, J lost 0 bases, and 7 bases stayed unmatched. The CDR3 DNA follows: TGCGCCAGCAGCCAGCCCGGACAGGAAGCTAACTATGGCTACACCTTC. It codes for CASSQPGQEANYGYTF.

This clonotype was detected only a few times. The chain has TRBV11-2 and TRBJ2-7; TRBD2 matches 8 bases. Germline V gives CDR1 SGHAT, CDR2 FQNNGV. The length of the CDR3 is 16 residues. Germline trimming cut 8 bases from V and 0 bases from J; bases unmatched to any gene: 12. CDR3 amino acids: CASRREGAGVSYEQYF. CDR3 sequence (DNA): TGTGCCAGCCGGAGGGAGGGAGCGGGGGTCTCCTACGAGCAGTACTTC.

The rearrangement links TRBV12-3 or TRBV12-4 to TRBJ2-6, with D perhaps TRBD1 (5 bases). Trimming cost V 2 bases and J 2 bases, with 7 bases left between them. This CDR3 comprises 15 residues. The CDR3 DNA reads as TGTGCCAGCAGTTTATCAGGGACTGGGGCCAACGTCCTGACTTTC. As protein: CASSLSGTGANVLTF.

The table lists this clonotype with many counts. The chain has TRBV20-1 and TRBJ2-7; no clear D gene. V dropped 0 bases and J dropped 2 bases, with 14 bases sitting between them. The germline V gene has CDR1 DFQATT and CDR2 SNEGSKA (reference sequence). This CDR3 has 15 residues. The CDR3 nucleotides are TGCAGTGCTAGAGACCTATTCGACGGGCCCTACGAGCAGTACTTC. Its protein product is CSARDLFDGPYEQYF.

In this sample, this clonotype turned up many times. CDR3 coding DNA: TGCGCCAGCAGCTTAAGGGACAGAGACAATGAGCAGTTCTTC. The encoded protein is CASSLRDRDNEQFF. J is TRBJ2-1 and V is TRBV5-1, with 7 bases that match TRBD1. In germline, CDR1 is SGHRS, CDR2 YFSETQ. The V and J ends lost 2 bases and 5 bases, in that order; junction bases with no gene match: 4. The length of the CDR3 is 14 residues. The full variable domain, rest sourced from reference TRBV5-1 and TRBJ2-1, is KAGVTQTPRYLIKTRGQQVTLSCSPISGHRSVSWYQQTPGQGLQFLFEYFSETQRNKGNFPGRFSGRQFSNSRSEMNVSTLELGDSALYLCASSLRDRDNEQFFGPGTRLTVL.

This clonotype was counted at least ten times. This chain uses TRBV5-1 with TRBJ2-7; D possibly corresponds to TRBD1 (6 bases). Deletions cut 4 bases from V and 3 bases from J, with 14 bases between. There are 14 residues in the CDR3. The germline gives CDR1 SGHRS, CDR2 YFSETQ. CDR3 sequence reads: CASSGGQTFYEQYF. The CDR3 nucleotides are TGCGCCAGCAGCGGTGGACAGACCTTCTACGAGCAGTACTTC.

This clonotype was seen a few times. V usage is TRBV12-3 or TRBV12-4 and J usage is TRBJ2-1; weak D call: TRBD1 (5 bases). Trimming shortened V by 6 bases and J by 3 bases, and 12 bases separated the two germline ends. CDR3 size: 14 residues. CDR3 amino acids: CASSRQRLYNEQFF. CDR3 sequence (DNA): TGTGCCAGCAGCCGACAGCGCCTCTACAATGAGCAGTTCTTC.

DNA of the CDR3: TGTGCCAGCAGCTTAGGACAGGGGAGTGAAAAACTGTTTTTT. This gives the protein CASSLGQGSEKLFF. This chain links TRBV7-2 with TRBJ1-4, with TRBD1 matching 8 bases. CDR3 size: 14 residues. Germline values: CDR1 SGHTA, CDR2 FQGNSA. V was pared by 1 base and J by 7 bases, with 2 bases of the junction left unmatched.

CDR3 amino acids: CASSVQEDTIYF. The CDR3, as DNA: TGTGCCAGCAGCGTTCAAGAAGACACCATATATTTT. The chain links TRBV9 to TRBJ1-3; no clear D gene. The germline V gene has CDR1 SGDLS and CDR2 YYNGEE. The V end lost 2 bases, the J end lost 8 bases, and 8 bases lay between the germline ends. The CDR3 has 12 amino acids.

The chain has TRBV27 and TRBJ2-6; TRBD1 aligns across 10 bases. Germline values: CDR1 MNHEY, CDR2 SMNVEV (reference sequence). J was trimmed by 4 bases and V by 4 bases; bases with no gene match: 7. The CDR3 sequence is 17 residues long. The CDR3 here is CASSWRQGAGGANVLTF. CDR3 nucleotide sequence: TGTGCCAGCAGTTGGCGACAGGGGGCGGGAGGGGCCAACGTCCTGACTTTC.

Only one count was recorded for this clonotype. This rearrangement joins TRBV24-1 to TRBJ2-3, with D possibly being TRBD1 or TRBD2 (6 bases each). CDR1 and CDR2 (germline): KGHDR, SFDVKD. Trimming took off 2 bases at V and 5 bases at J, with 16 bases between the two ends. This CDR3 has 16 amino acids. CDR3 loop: CATSDSVGGGKDTQYF. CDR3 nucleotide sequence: TGTGCCACCAGTGATTCGGTAGGGGGAGGTAAAGATACGCAGTATTTT.

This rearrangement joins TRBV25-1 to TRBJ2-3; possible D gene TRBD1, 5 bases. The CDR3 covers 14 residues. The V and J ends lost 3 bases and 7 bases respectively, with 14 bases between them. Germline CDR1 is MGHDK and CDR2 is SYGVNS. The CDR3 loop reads CASSEGQGWNTQYF. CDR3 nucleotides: TGTGCCAGCAGTGAGGGGCAGGGATGGAATACGCAGTATTTT.

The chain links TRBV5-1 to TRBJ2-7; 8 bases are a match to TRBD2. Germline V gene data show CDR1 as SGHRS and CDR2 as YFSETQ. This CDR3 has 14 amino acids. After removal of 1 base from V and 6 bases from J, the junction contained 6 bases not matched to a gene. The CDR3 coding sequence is TGCGCCAGCAGCTTGTACGGGAGGGCCGTCGAGCAGTACTTC. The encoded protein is CASSLYGRAVEQYF.

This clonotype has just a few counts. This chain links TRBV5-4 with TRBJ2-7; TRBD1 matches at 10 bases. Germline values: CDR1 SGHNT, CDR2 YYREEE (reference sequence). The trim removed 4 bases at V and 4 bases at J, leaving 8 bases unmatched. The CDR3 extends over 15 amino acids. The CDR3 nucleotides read TGTGCCAGCAGCCGGGACAGGGGAAGGGGGTACGAGCAGTACTTC. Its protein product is CASSRDRGRGYEQYF.

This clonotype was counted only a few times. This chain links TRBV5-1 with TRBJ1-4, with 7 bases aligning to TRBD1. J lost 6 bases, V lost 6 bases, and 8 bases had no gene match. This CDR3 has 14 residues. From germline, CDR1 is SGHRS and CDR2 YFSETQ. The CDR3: CASNKDRTDEKLFF. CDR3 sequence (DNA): TGCGCCAGCAACAAGGACAGGACTGATGAAAAACTGTTTTTT.

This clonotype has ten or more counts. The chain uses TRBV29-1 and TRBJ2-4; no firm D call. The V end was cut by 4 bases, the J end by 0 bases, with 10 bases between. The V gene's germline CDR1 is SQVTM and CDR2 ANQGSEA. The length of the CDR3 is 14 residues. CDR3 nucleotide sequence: TGCAGCGTTGCGTCACGGCTAGCCAAAAACATTCAGTACTTC. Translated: CSVASRLAKNIQYF. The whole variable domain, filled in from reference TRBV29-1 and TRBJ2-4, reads SAVISQKPSRDICQRGTSLTIQCQVDSQVTMMFWYRQQPGQSLTLIATANQGSEATYESGFVIDKFPISRPNLTFSTLTVSNMSPEDSSIYLCSVASRLAKNIQYFGAGTRLSVL.

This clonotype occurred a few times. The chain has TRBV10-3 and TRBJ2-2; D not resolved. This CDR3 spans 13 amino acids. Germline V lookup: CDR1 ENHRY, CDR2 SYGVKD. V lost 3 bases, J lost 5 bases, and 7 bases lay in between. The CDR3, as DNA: TGTGCCATCAGTGACGTCCGGACCGGGGAGCTGTTTTTT. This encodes CAISDVRTGELFF.

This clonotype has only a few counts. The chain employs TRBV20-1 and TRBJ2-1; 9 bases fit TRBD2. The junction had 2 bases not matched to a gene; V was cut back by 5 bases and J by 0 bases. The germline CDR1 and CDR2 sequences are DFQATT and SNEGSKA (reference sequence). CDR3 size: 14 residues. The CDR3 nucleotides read TGCAGTGCTTGTAGCGGGGGCTCCTACAATGAGCAGTTCTTC. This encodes CSACSGGSYNEQFF.

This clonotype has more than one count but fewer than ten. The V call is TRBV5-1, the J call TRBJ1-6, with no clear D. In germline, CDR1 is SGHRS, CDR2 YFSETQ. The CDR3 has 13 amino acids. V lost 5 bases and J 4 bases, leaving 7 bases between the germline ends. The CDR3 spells CASRTSYNSPLHF. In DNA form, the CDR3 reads TGCGCCAGCAGGACGTCATATAATTCACCCCTCCACTTT.

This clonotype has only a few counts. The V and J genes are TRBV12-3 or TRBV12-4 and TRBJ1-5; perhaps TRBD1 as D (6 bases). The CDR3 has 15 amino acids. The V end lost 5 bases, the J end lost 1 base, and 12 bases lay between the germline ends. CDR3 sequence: CASSPQGLSNQPQHF. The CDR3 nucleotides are TGTGCCAGCAGTCCTCAGGGGTTGAGCAATCAGCCCCAGCATTTT.

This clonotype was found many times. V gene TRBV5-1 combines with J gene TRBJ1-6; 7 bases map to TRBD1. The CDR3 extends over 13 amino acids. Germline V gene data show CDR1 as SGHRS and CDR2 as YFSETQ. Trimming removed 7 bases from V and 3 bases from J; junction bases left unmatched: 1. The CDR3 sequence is CASGQDYNSPLHF. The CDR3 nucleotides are TGCGCCAGCGGACAGGACTATAATTCACCCCTCCACTTT. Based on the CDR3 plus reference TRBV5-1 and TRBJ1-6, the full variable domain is KAGVTQTPRYLIKTRGQQVTLSCSPISGHRSVSWYQQTPGQGLQFLFEYFSETQRNKGNFPGRFSGRQFSNSRSEMNVSTLELGDSALYLCASGQDYNSPLHFGNGTRLTVT.